Below are 6 T cell receptor beta chains sequenced from a single sample in a study of T-cell memory formation after mild COVID-19. TCRdb used MiXCR to reprocess the 5' RACE reads, holding one entry per CDR3 protein. The data contain around 530,000 distinct CDR3 sequences, about 20% of them seen just once; the ten biggest clones take up approximately 8.4%. Material for sequencing was PBMCs or a T cell subset sorted from them (not recorded which). Every receptor here comes from an adult woman who had mild COVID-19 (a few samples of this study predate the infection). Cell type and time point are not known.

The gene calls are TRBV6-5 and TRBJ1-5; the D gene is possibly TRBD1 (6 bases). Germline V gene data show CDR1 as MNHEY and CDR2 as SVGAGI. The germline V and J ends were trimmed by 2 bases and 5 bases, with 13 bases remaining between them. The CDR3 sequence is 15 residues long. The CDR3 reads CASSYGGLADQPQHF. CDR3 nucleotides: TGTGCCAGCAGTTACGGGGGGCTCGCGGATCAGCCCCAGCATTTT.

This clonotype was detected ten times or more. J is TRBJ2-1 and V is TRBV11-2, with 12 bases that match TRBD2. V was pared by 1 base and J by 3 bases, with 1 base of the junction left unmatched. CDR3 length: 16 residues. CDR1 is SGHAT and CDR2 is FQNNGV in the germline V gene. The CDR3 DNA is TGTGCCAGCAGCTTAGGACTAGCGGGAGTCTACAATGAGCAGTTCTTC. Translation: CASSLGLAGVYNEQFF.

The rearrangement joins TRBV7-9 to TRBJ1-2; D might be TRBD1 (6 bases). Germline V gene lookup returns CDR1 SEHNR and CDR2 FQNEAQ (reference sequence). The V end was cut by 5 bases, the J end by 3 bases, with 22 bases between. This CDR3 has 17 residues. CDR3 sequence reads: CASSPPPGTRVDYGYTF. The CDR3 coding sequence is TGTGCCAGCAGCCCTCCGCCCGGGACAAGGGTGGACTATGGCTACACCTTC.

This clonotype was picked up a small number of times. The chain uses TRBV6-2 or TRBV6-3 and TRBJ1-5; TRBD1 matches at 8 bases. Losses at the gene ends were 2 bases for V and 8 bases for J; bases not matched to a gene: 8. This CDR3 has 15 amino acids. From germline, CDR1 is MNHEY and CDR2 SVGEGT. This chain's CDR3 is CASSYERTGQEPQHF. CDR3 coding DNA: TGTGCCAGCAGTTACGAGAGGACAGGGCAAGAGCCCCAGCATTTT.

This clonotype showed up just a few times. In nucleotides, the CDR3 is TGTGCCAGCAGCTTCCGGACTAGCGGGAGCTACAAGGGCACAGATACGCAGTATTTT. Encoded protein: CASSFRTSGSYKGTDTQYF. The chain combines TRBV7-8 with TRBJ2-3; 13 nucleotides agree with TRBD2. CDR1 and CDR2 from the germline V gene are SGHVS and FQNEAQ. The CDR3 has 19 amino acids. Unmatched junction bases numbered 10, after V lost 3 bases and J lost 1 base.

In this sample, this clonotype turned up a few times. The rearrangement links TRBV5-1 to TRBJ2-3; no definite D call. Germline CDR1 and CDR2: SGHRS and YFSETQ. The CDR3 covers 13 residues. Trimming cost V 3 bases and J 1 base, with 6 bases left between them. CDR3 nucleotide sequence: TGCGCCAGCAGCTCCGAGGGCACAGATACGCAGTATTTT. Protein sequence: CASSSEGTDTQYF.